Following are 25 T cell receptor beta chains from one sample sequenced in a study of a mutant IDH1 vaccine in newly diagnosed glioma. The antigens these receptors bind are not known. Libraries were prepared by immunoSEQ multiplex PCR; TCRdb keeps only in-frame clonotypes and omits some of them. The sample lists 20,000 to 25,000 clones, about 70% occurring once. Time point denoted: week 11, during vaccination. Each dose delivered 300 ug of mutant IDH1 20-mer peptide subcutaneously with imiquimod. The input for sequencing was peripheral blood mononuclear cells (PBMCs), taken from a glioma patient whose treatment included an IDH1 peptide vaccine. The source of these receptors is a man between 18 and 35 years old with glioma. Some clones in this sample may be carry-over from other donors' samples.

The chain joins TRBV27 to TRBJ1-2; D remains ambiguous. Trimming removed 7 bases at V and 6 bases at J, with 21 bases between. Germline V gene sequence: CDR1 MNHEY, CDR2 SMNVEV (reference sequence). This CDR3 region has 15 residues. The CDR3 DNA reads as TGTGCCAGCACGCCCACCTTAACAGAAGACCATGGCTACACCTTC. This gives the protein CASTPTLTEDHGYTF.

The chain's CDR3 is CASSFCRHNEKLFF. Here the CDR3 DNA reads TGTGCCAGCAGCTTTTGCCGGCATAATGAAAAACTGTTTTTT. The chain links TRBV11-3 to TRBJ1-4; D is undetermined. V gave up 3 bases and J gave up 4 bases, with 9 bases separating them. Germline CDR1 SGHNT, CDR2 YENEEA. The CDR3 has 14 residues.

The chain carries TRBV27 and TRBJ1-1, with D hard to call. The CDR3 length is 14 residues. V was trimmed by 0 bases and J by 4 bases, leaving 9 bases between them. The germline V gene has CDR1 MNHEY and CDR2 SMNVEV (reference sequence). DNA of the CDR3: TGTGCCAGCAGTTTATCGGGAGGTATCACTGAAGCTTTCTTT. This encodes CASSLSGGITEAFF.

This clone occurred a few times. V and J are TRBV14 and TRBJ1-1; D is ambiguous. V dropped 2 bases and J dropped 4 bases, with 8 bases sitting between them. This CDR3 region has 13 residues. Germline V gives CDR1 SGHDN, CDR2 FVKESK. The chain's CDR3 is CASSQSVFTEAFF. CDR3 DNA: TGTGCCAGCAGCCAATCCGTTTTCACTGAAGCTTTCTTT.

The chain is built from TRBV4-3 and TRBJ2-1; no reliable D call. Trimming stripped 6 bases from V and 4 bases from J, with 4 bases between. Germline V gene sequence: CDR1 LGHNA, CDR2 YSLEER. The CDR3 loop spans 11 amino acids. CDR3 nucleotide sequence: TGCGCCAGCAGGGGTTACAATGAGCAGTTCTTC. Its protein is CASRGYNEQFF.

The chain recombines TRBV11-2 with TRBJ2-7; no firm D call. The CDR3 covers 14 residues. V was trimmed by 5 bases and J by 2 bases, leaving 13 bases between them. Germline assignment: CDR1 SGHAT and CDR2 FQNNGV. This CDR3 reads CASSLAGLTYEQYF. In DNA, the CDR3 is TGTGCCAGCAGCCTTGCCGGGCTCACCTACGAGCAGTACTTC.

This clone has only a few counts. The rearrangement uses TRBV7-9 and TRBJ1-1; D unclear. CDR1 and CDR2 from the germline V gene are SEHNR and FQNEAQ (reference sequence). V was clipped by 1 base and J by 0 bases, with 12 bases between them. This CDR3 has 16 amino acids. This chain's CDR3 is CASSLGNRMMNTEAFF. The CDR3, as DNA: TGTGCCAGCAGCTTAGGTAACAGAATGATGAACACTGAAGCTTTCTTT.

This clone occurred once. The rearrangement links TRBV4-3 to TRBJ2-1; TRBD1 might be the D (7 bases). Looked up from germline, CDR1 is LGHNA and CDR2 is YSLEER. V gave up 0 bases and J gave up 5 bases, with 17 bases separating them. The CDR3 runs to 17 residues. The CDR3 loop is CASSQDIAGQLDNEQFF. CDR3 DNA sequence: TGCGCCAGCAGCCAAGATATCGCGGGACAGCTAGACAATGAGCAGTTCTTC.

The table lists this clone with a count of one. The rearrangement uses TRBV19 and TRBJ1-2; D might be TRBD1 (5 bases). There are 13 residues in the CDR3. V gave up 7 bases and J gave up 9 bases, with 18 bases separating them. Germline CDR1 and CDR2: LNHDA and SQIVND (reference sequence). This chain's CDR3 is CASKGYKGPSYTF. Here the CDR3 DNA reads TGTGCCAGTAAGGGGTACAAGGGACCCAGCTACACCTTC. The full variable domain, completed using reference TRBV19 and TRBJ1-2, is DGGITQSPKYLFRKEGQNVTLSCEQNLNHDAMYWYRQDPGQGLRLIYYSQIVNDFQKGDIAEGYSVSREKKESFPLTVTSAQKNPTAFYLCASKGYKGPSYTFGSGTRLTVV.

The V call is TRBV19, the J call TRBJ2-7; D is ambiguous. Looked up from germline, CDR1 is LNHDA and CDR2 is SQIVND (reference sequence). The CDR3 consists of 11 residues. Trimming stripped 10 bases from V and 5 bases from J, with 12 bases between. DNA of the CDR3: TGTGCCACGACACAGAACCACGAGCAGTACTTC. It encodes CATTQNHEQYF. The whole variable domain, remainder taken from reference TRBV19 and TRBJ2-7, is DGGITQSPKYLFRKEGQNVTLSCEQNLNHDAMYWYRQDPGQGLRLIYYSQIVNDFQKGDIAEGYSVSREKKESFPLTVTSAQKNPTAFYLCATTQNHEQYFGPGTRLTVT.

The CDR3 region is CASSLSVGREQFF. DNA of the CDR3: TGTGCCAGCAGCTTATCAGTGGGTCGGGAGCAGTTCTTC. J is TRBJ2-1 and V is TRBV7-2; no clear D. From germline, CDR1 is SGHTA and CDR2 FQGNSA. The CDR3 length is 13 residues. The ends were cut back, 2 bases at V and 10 bases at J, with 12 bases in the middle.

CDR3 DNA: TGCGCCAGCAGCTTGAAGGGGGAGCAGTACTTC. Translated, it gives CASSLKGEQYF. V usage is TRBV5-1 and J usage is TRBJ2-7; maybe TRBD1 (5 bases). Germline CDR1 is SGHRS and CDR2 is YFSETQ. This CDR3 contains 11 residues. V was cut by 1 base and J by 7 bases, with 6 bases left in between.

This chain links TRBV9 with TRBJ1-4; TRBD1 matches 9 bases. The CDR3 consists of 17 residues. The germline gives CDR1 SGDLS, CDR2 YYNGEE. Unmatched junction bases numbered 14, after V lost 4 bases and J lost 7 bases. CDR3 DNA sequence: TGTGCCAGCAGCCCCGTCCCGGGACAGGGTGGTAGTGAAAAACTGTTTTTT. Encoded protein: CASSPVPGQGGSEKLFF. Drawing the rest from reference TRBV9 and TRBJ1-4, the complete variable domain is DSGVTQTPKHLITATGQRVTLRCSPRSGDLSVYWYQQSLDQGLQFLIQYYNGEERAKGNILERFSAQQFPDLHSELNLSSLELGDSALYFCASSPVPGQGGSEKLFFGSGTQLSVL.

The CDR3 reads CASSGPSAQETQYF. The DNA of the CDR3 is TGTGCCAGCAGCGGCCCAAGCGCGCAAGAGACCCAGTACTTC. The genes are TRBV9 and TRBJ2-5; D gene unclear. CDR3 length equals 14 residues. Trimming left V 3 bases short and J 2 bases short, with 11 bases between. Germline V gives CDR1 SGDLS, CDR2 YYNGEE.

This sequence joins TRBV28 and TRBJ1-5, with a weak D call TRBD1 (6 bases). This CDR3 region has 16 residues. Germline V lookup: CDR1 MDHEN, CDR2 SYDVKM. V lost 1 base, J lost 1 base, and 11 bases lay in between. The CDR3 sequence is CASSLFLGTSNQPQHF. The CDR3 DNA follows: TGTGCCAGCAGTTTATTCTTGGGGACAAGCAATCAGCCCCAGCATTTT.

This clone is a singleton in its sample. This chain links TRBV7-2 with TRBJ1-2, with D tentatively TRBD1 (6 bases). Germline V gene data show CDR1 as SGHTA and CDR2 as FQGNSA. V dropped 4 bases and J dropped 0 bases, with 15 bases sitting between them. The CDR3 has 16 residues. CDR3 in amino acids: CASSSSRTASNYGYTF. The CDR3 region has the DNA TGTGCCAGCAGCTCCTCCCGGACAGCATCTAACTATGGCTACACCTTC. Full variable domain (missing parts from reference TRBV7-2 and TRBJ1-2): GAGVSQSPSNKVTEKGKDVELRCDPISGHTALYWYRQSLGQGLEFLIYFQGNSAPDKSGLPSDRFSAERTGGSVSTLTIQRTQQEDSAVYLCASSSSRTASNYGYTFGSGTRLTVV.

The genes are TRBV5-1 and TRBJ1-1, with unresolved D. Deletions cut 4 bases from V and 6 bases from J, with 16 bases between. Germline V CDR1 and CDR2: SGHRS, YFSETQ. This CDR3 has 14 amino acids. The CDR3 here is CASSPSAGNSEAFF. Written as DNA, the CDR3 is TGCGCCAGCAGCCCCTCGGCGGGTAACTCTGAAGCTTTCTTT. Using reference TRBV5-1 and TRBJ1-1 for the parts outside the CDR3, the full variable domain is KAGVTQTPRYLIKTRGQQVTLSCSPISGHRSVSWYQQTPGQGLQFLFEYFSETQRNKGNFPGRFSGRQFSNSRSEMNVSTLELGDSALYLCASSPSAGNSEAFFGQGTRLTVV.

V usage is TRBV7-2 and J usage is TRBJ2-5; TRBD1 or TRBD2 may be the D gene (5 bases each). Near its end, the DNA agrees better with TRBJ2-7, so the J call may be wrong. There are 14 residues in the CDR3. Germline V gives CDR1 SGHTA, CDR2 FQGNSA. As DNA, the CDR3 is TGTGCCAGCAGCTTAGGAGAGGGGTACTACGAGCAGTACTTC. Protein: CASSLGEGYYEQYF.

The chain has TRBV7-9 and TRBJ2-2, with D uncertain. The V gene's germline CDR1 is SEHNR and CDR2 FQNEAQ (reference sequence). The CDR3 has 12 residues. V lost 5 bases, J lost 1 base, and 2 bases lay in between. CDR3 loop: CASSENTGELFF. For the CDR3, the DNA is TGTGCCAGCAGCGAGAACACCGGGGAGCTGTTTTTT.

This clone was seen more than once but under ten times. The V call is TRBV14, the J call TRBJ1-5, with D possibly being TRBD1 (5 bases). The CDR3 has 15 amino acids. Germline loops: CDR1 SGHDN, CDR2 FVKESK. V lost 1 base and J lost 3, with 10 bases in between. Written as DNA, the CDR3 is TGTGCCAGCAGCCAAGGGCAGGGCAACAATCAGCCCCAGCATTTT. It encodes CASSQGQGNNQPQHF.

The chain uses TRBV6-1 and TRBJ1-5, with 8 nucleotides matching TRBD1. With V trimmed by 10 bases and J by 6 bases, 5 bases remained unmatched. Germline lookup yields CDR1 MNHNS and CDR2 SASEGT. CDR3 size: 12 residues. For the CDR3, the DNA is TGTGCCACGACAGGGGATCGTCAGCCCCAGCATTTT. Its protein is CATTGDRQPQHF.

This clone was seen only a few times. The chain uses TRBV19 and TRBJ1-5; D might be TRBD1 (5 bases). CDR1 is LNHDA, CDR2 SQIVND, per germline (reference sequence). Trimming took off 5 bases at V and 6 bases at J, with 11 bases between the two ends. The CDR3 has 13 residues. DNA of the CDR3: TGTGCCAGTAGTCAGGGCCTACTTCAGCCCCAGCATTTT. Residues: CASSQGLLQPQHF.

The J gene is TRBJ2-1, the V gene TRBV5-4, with 7 nucleotides matching TRBD1. The CDR3 spans 15 residues. Unmatched junction bases numbered 14, after V lost 4 bases and J lost 10 bases. The germline CDR1 and CDR2 sequences are SGHNT and YYREEE (reference sequence). The CDR3, as DNA: TGTGCCAGCAGCCAGAGGACAGGCATCCTTCAGGAGCAGTTCTTC. Its translation is CASSQRTGILQEQFF.

This chain links TRBV5-1 with TRBJ2-3; no reliable D call. The CDR3 is 16 residues long. V was shortened by 0 bases and J by 2 bases, with 13 bases between the two germline ends. Germline values: CDR1 SGHRS, CDR2 YFSETQ. The CDR3 loop reads CASSLAVSVDTDTQYF. CDR3 DNA sequence: TGCGCCAGCAGCTTGGCCGTATCTGTAGACACAGATACGCAGTATTTT.

This rearrangement joins TRBV29-1 to TRBJ2-7; possible D gene TRBD2, 5 bases. Trimming removed 6 bases from V and 3 bases from J, with 12 bases in between. The CDR3 contains 12 residues. Germline CDR1 SQVTM, CDR2 ANQGSEA. The CDR3 is CSVAPADYEQYF. CDR3 bases: TGCAGCGTCGCCCCAGCGGACTACGAGCAGTACTTC.